One TCR beta chain is described in this entry. Its cognate antigen is unknown. The sample originates from a study of T cell responses to AZD1222 COVID-19 vaccine. On the study more broadly: Pooled together were second doses at about 4 or about 12 weeks. The study, taken as a whole, reports: Reports indicate that nearly half of spike-specific TCRs are directed at unmutated variant regions. In a largely white British group with more females than males, clonal diversity was possibly underestimated.

Method: immunoSEQ multiplex PCR; TCRdb's copy keeps in-frame clones and lacks some. The sample gives about 100,000 clones, about 87% of which show up once; roughly 2% is in the top ten. This CDR3 has 15 residues. Trimming at V came to 5 bases and at J to 3 bases, leaving 7 bases not matched to a gene. CDR1 and CDR2 from the germline V gene are LNHDA and SQIVND (reference sequence). Material: peripheral blood, obtained on day 0 of AZD1222 vaccination. This sequence originates from an adult in good health. The chain is built from TRBV19 and TRBJ2-1, with 7 bases aligning to TRBD2. CDR3 nucleotides: TGTGCCAGTAGTTTTTCTAGCGGTCTCTACAATGAGCAGTTCTTC. It is translated as CASSFSSGLYNEQFF. Based on the CDR3 plus reference TRBV19 and TRBJ2-1, the full variable domain is DGGITQSPKYLFRKEGQNVTLSCEQNLNHDAMYWYRQDPGQGLRLIYYSQIVNDFQKGDIAEGYSVSREKKESFPLTVTSAQKNPTAFYLCASSFSSGLYNEQFFGPGTRLTVL.